This T cell receptor beta chain came from a study of cytomegalovirus exposure and HLA in healthy donors. Whole-study results and caveats: TCR beta chains numbering some 160 were designated cytomegalovirus-associated.

This CDR3 has 20 residues. The ends were cut back, 4 bases at V and 1 base at J, with 26 bases in the middle. Looked up from germline, CDR1 is MNHNS and CDR2 is SASEGT. This clone occurred once. Antigen specificity is unknown. Here immunoSEQ multiplex PCR was the method, and the copy in TCRdb shows in-frame clones only, minus some. The repertoire holds about 130,000 clones, with around nine tenths as singletons. V usage is TRBV6-1 and J usage is TRBJ1-3, with no clear D. This clonotype was obtained from a man aged 25 to 45 in good health and CMV-seronegative. Specimen: PBMCs. CDR3 sequence reads: CASSVRIGPGEVASGNTIYF. The CDR3 DNA sequence: TGTGCCAGCAGTGTTCGCATAGGACCCGGGGAAGTTGCTTCTGGAAACACCATATATTTT.